These 28 T cell receptor beta chains originate from one sample sequenced in a study of T cell repertoires in cytomegalovirus infection (dated by TCRdb to between 2019 and 2020). The sequencer listed for this sample is Illumina HiSeq 1500. The public reads were run again by TCRdb, first through fastp at Q25 and then through MiXCR, and only productive beta chains were kept. Each entry is one CDR3 protein sequence, shown with its most common DNA and genes. The sample has about 400,000 distinct CDR3 sequences on record, around 18% of them singletons. The ten largest clones capture roughly 8.7% of the sample. The sequencing input was PBMCs. These TCRs come from a human donor in good health (CMV status not recorded). Some clones in this sample may be carry-over from other donors' samples.

This clonotype was counted only a few times. The chain combines TRBV5-1 with TRBJ2-3; 10 bases line up with TRBD2. Germline assignment: CDR1 SGHRS and CDR2 YFSETQ. V trimming: 4 bases; J trimming: 9 bases; junction bases outside the gene matches: 14. There are 16 residues in the CDR3. The CDR3: CASSPWTSGSERTQYF. The CDR3 nucleotides are TGCGCCAGCAGCCCCTGGACTAGCGGCAGCGAGCGGACGCAGTATTTT. Combining the CDR3 with reference TRBV5-1 and TRBJ2-3 gives the whole variable domain KAGVTQTPRYLIKTRGQQVTLSCSPISGHRSVSWYQQTPGQGLQFLFEYFSETQRNKGNFPGRFSGRQFSNSRSEMNVSTLELGDSALYLCASSPWTSGSERTQYFGPGTRLTVL.

This clonotype occurred many times. This chain uses TRBV7-6 with TRBJ2-7; 7 bases align to TRBD1. This CDR3 is 13 amino acids long. The V segment lost 5 bases and the J segment 4 bases; nucleotides outside the gene matches: 5. Germline CDR1 SGHVS, CDR2 FNYEAQ. CDR3 nucleotide sequence: TGTGCCAGCAGCCCGGGACAGACTTACGAGCAGTACTTC. As protein: CASSPGQTYEQYF.

The rearrangement uses TRBV4-3 and TRBJ2-5, with a weak D call TRBD1 (6 bases). V was cut by 2 bases and J by 3 bases, with 13 bases left in between. Germline values: CDR1 LGHNA, CDR2 YSLEER. The CDR3 contains 15 residues. The CDR3 sequence is CASSQRGGVEETQYF. CDR3 in DNA: TGCGCCAGCAGCCAACGAGGGGGAGTTGAAGAGACCCAGTACTTC.

The rearrangement uses TRBV2 and TRBJ1-1; 7 nucleotides align to TRBD1. The V and J ends lost 6 bases and 1 base, in that order; junction bases with no gene match: 5. CDR3 length: 14 amino acids. Germline CDR1 SNHLY, CDR2 FYNNEI. CDR3 sequence: CASRSYRGNTEAFF. DNA for the CDR3: TGTGCCAGCAGATCTTACAGGGGGAACACTGAAGCTTTCTTT.

This chain connects TRBV6-2 or TRBV6-3 to TRBJ2-1, with TRBD2 identical over 11 bases. Germline CDR1 reads MNHEY; CDR2 reads SVGEGT. With 6 bases clipped from V and 6 bases from J, the junction kept 16 bases outside the gene matches. The CDR3 sequence is 18 residues long. CDR3 loop: CASSHELAGVYRPNEQFF. The CDR3 bases are TGTGCCAGCAGCCACGAACTAGCGGGAGTTTACCGCCCCAATGAGCAGTTCTTC.

This clonotype was observed many times. The genes are TRBV7-2 and TRBJ2-4; D remains ambiguous. The CDR3 length is 14 residues. The germline V gene has CDR1 SGHTA and CDR2 FQGNSA. Deletions cut 0 bases from V and 0 bases from J, with 3 bases between. Here the CDR3 reads CASSLALAKNIQYF. CDR3 nucleotide sequence: TGTGCCAGCAGCTTAGCCCTAGCCAAAAACATTCAGTACTTC.

Ten or more counts support this clonotype. The chain is built from TRBV4-2 and TRBJ1-5; no clear D. Germline V gene sequence: CDR1 LGHNA, CDR2 YNFKEQ. The CDR3 extends over 15 amino acids. Trimming took off 1 base at V and 2 bases at J, with 9 bases between the two ends. CDR3 nucleotide sequence: TGTGCCAGCAGCCAAGCTCCGGGCCGCAATCAGCCCCAGCATTTT. This codes for CASSQAPGRNQPQHF.

This clonotype was detected only a few times. The chain links TRBV15 to TRBJ2-1; D possibly corresponds to TRBD2 (5 bases). V was trimmed by 0 bases and J by 2 bases, leaving 14 bases between them. Germline V lookup: CDR1 LNHNV, CDR2 YYDKDF (reference sequence). This CDR3 has 17 amino acids. The CDR3 loop reads CATSRDFASSTYNEQFF. As DNA, the CDR3 is TGTGCCACCAGCAGAGATTTTGCTAGCTCGACCTACAATGAGCAGTTCTTC. Based on the CDR3 plus reference TRBV15 and TRBJ2-1, the full variable domain is DAMVIQNPRYQVTQFGKPVTLSCSQTLNHNVMYWYQQKSSQAPKLLFHYYDKDFNNEADTPDNFQSRRPNTSFCFLDIRSPGLGDTAMYLCATSRDFASSTYNEQFFGPGTRLTVL.

This clonotype was counted only a few times. This rearrangement joins TRBV2 to TRBJ2-3; a weak D match, TRBD2 (5 bases). The CDR3 totals 13 residues. The V and J ends lost 7 bases and 6 bases respectively, with 14 bases between them. The germline V gene encodes CDR1 SNHLY and CDR2 FYNNEI. The DNA of the CDR3 is TGTGCCAGCAATAAGGGCCCGGGGGATACGCAGTATTTT. Its protein is CASNKGPGDTQYF. Complete variable domain (other parts from reference TRBV2 and TRBJ2-3): EPEVTQTPSHQVTQMGQEVILRCVPISNHLYFYWYRQILGQKVEFLVSFYNNEISEKSEIFDDQFSVERPDGSNFTLKIRSTKLEDSAMYFCASNKGPGDTQYFGPGTRLTVL.

The J gene is TRBJ2-5, the V gene TRBV20-1; D perhaps matches TRBD1 (5 bases). The CDR3 contains 13 residues. The germline V gene has CDR1 DFQATT and CDR2 SNEGSKA (reference sequence). Trimming left V 4 bases short and J 8 bases short, with 17 bases between. Here the CDR3 reads CSATGIGGQTQYF. In DNA form, the CDR3 reads TGCAGTGCTACAGGCATTGGCGGACAAACCCAGTACTTC.

This chain joins TRBV7-6 and TRBJ1-5; 8 bases are shared with TRBD1. CDR3 length equals 15 residues. Germline assignment: CDR1 SGHVS and CDR2 FNYEAQ. V lost 1 base, J lost 7 bases, and 6 bases stayed unmatched. CDR3 region: CASSLGETGAQPQHF. CDR3 coding DNA: TGTGCCAGCAGCTTAGGGGAGACAGGGGCCCAGCCCCAGCATTTT. The variable domain in full, completed from reference TRBV7-6 and TRBJ1-5, reads GAGVSQSPRYKVTKRGQDVALRCDPISGHVSLYWYRQALGQGPEFLTYFNYEAQQDKSGLPNDRFSAERPEGSISTLTIQRTEQRDSAMYRCASSLGETGAQPQHFGDGTRLSIL.

Ten or more counts support this clonotype. This rearrangement joins TRBV7-2 to TRBJ2-7, with TRBD1 matching over 9 bases. The CDR3 totals 14 residues. Trimming removed 4 bases from V and 3 bases from J; junction bases left unmatched: 4. CDR1 is SGHTA, CDR2 FQGNSA, per germline. This CDR3 is CASSSWDRVYEQYF. The CDR3 bases are TGTGCCAGCAGCTCGTGGGACAGGGTCTACGAGCAGTACTTC. Supplemented by reference TRBV7-2 and TRBJ2-7, the full variable domain reads GAGVSQSPSNKVTEKGKDVELRCDPISGHTALYWYRQSLGQGLEFLIYFQGNSAPDKSGLPSDRFSAERTGGSVSTLTIQRTQQEDSAVYLCASSSWDRVYEQYFGPGTRLTVT.

This clonotype has ten or more counts. J is TRBJ1-1 and V is TRBV7-2; TRBD1 aligns across 7 bases. V shed 7 bases, J shed 5 bases, and the junction held 10 bases outside the gene matches. Germline CDR1 is SGHTA and CDR2 is FQGNSA. This CDR3 is built from 14 residues. CDR3 in amino acids: CASTSQGSGTEAFF. In nucleotides, the CDR3 is TGTGCCAGCACCTCACAGGGGTCTGGGACTGAAGCTTTCTTT.

This clonotype was detected many times. The V call is TRBV6-6, the J call TRBJ2-1; D may be TRBD2 (6 bases). V lost 5 bases to trimming and J lost 0 bases, with 14 bases between them. Germline CDR1 and CDR2: MNHNY and SVGAGI (reference sequence). This CDR3 spans 16 amino acids. The CDR3 region is CASSLRRGSSYNEQFF. Here the CDR3 DNA reads TGTGCCAGCAGTCTTCGACGGGGGAGCTCCTACAATGAGCAGTTCTTC.

This clonotype has at least ten counts. V usage is TRBV28 and J usage is TRBJ1-5; TRBD1 aligns across 7 bases. This CDR3 is built from 16 residues. The V gene's germline CDR1 is MDHEN and CDR2 SYDVKM. Trimming removed 3 bases from V and 9 bases from J; junction bases left unmatched: 14. The CDR3 sequence is CASSFPRTGWVWPQHF. Written as DNA, the CDR3 is TGTGCCAGCAGTTTCCCTCGGACAGGTTGGGTGTGGCCCCAGCATTTT.

This clonotype has more than one count but fewer than ten. The chain is built from TRBV20-1 and TRBJ2-5; 9 bases fit TRBD1. In germline, CDR1 is DFQATT, CDR2 SNEGSKA (reference sequence). The CDR3 totals 15 residues. V gave up 0 bases and J gave up 5 bases; unmatched junction bases: 7. CDR3 coding DNA: TGCAGTGCTAGAGATCCGACAGGGGGGGACGAGACCCAGTACTTC. Its translation is CSARDPTGGDETQYF.

There are many counts of this clonotype. This sequence joins TRBV7-2 and TRBJ1-1, with 8 bases that match TRBD1. V lost 5 bases to trimming and J lost 7 bases; unmatched junction nucleotides: 6. The length of the CDR3 is 13 residues. Germline V gives CDR1 SGHTA, CDR2 FQGNSA. CDR3 loop: CASSADRAVEAFF. The DNA of the CDR3 is TGTGCCAGCAGCGCGGACAGGGCCGTTGAAGCTTTCTTT.

This clonotype was observed a handful of times. The chain couples TRBV7-8 to TRBJ2-7, with 11 bases that match TRBD2. In germline, CDR1 is SGHVS, CDR2 FQNEAQ. The CDR3 has 17 residues. V was clipped by 3 bases and J by 5 bases; unmatched bases: 12. CDR3 in DNA: TGTGCCAGCAGCTTTGCAACACGGGCTAGCGGGAGGAACGAGCAGTACTTC. Translated, it gives CASSFATRASGRNEQYF.

This clonotype has just a few counts. The chain is built from TRBV3-1 and TRBJ2-1; D is undetermined. CDR1 LGHDT and CDR2 YNNKEL come from the germline V gene (reference sequence). V was cut by 4 bases and J by 0 bases, with 7 bases left in between. CDR3 size: 14 residues. The CDR3 loop reads CASSLGHSYNEQFF. The CDR3 region has the DNA TGTGCCAGCAGCCTCGGCCACTCCTACAATGAGCAGTTCTTC.

There are many counts of this clonotype. The chain couples TRBV7-2 to TRBJ2-7; D gene ambiguous. CDR3 size: 12 residues. Trimming shortened V by 6 bases and J by 0 bases, and 6 bases separated the two germline ends. The germline V gene encodes CDR1 SGHTA and CDR2 FQGNSA. The CDR3 DNA sequence: TGTGCCAGCAGTCTCAGCTCCTACGAGCAGTACTTC. Protein product: CASSLSSYEQYF.

In this sample, this clonotype turned up many times. V is TRBV12-3 or TRBV12-4 and J is TRBJ2-7; D remains unclear. This CDR3 has 14 residues. The V end lost 4 bases, the J end lost 3 bases, and 13 bases lay between the germline ends. Here the CDR3 reads CASSSGFSNYEQYF. In nucleotides, the CDR3 is TGTGCCAGCAGTTCCGGGTTCTCGAACTACGAGCAGTACTTC.

This clonotype has ten or more counts. The V and J genes are TRBV6-5 and TRBJ1-2; tentatively, D is TRBD1 (5 bases). The germline V gene encodes CDR1 MNHEY and CDR2 SVGAGI. The CDR3 extends over 12 amino acids. Trimming took 2 bases from V and 8 from J, leaving 9 bases between them. The CDR3 nucleotides read TGTGCCAGCAGTTACGGGGGATACGGCTACACCTTC. This sequence encodes CASSYGGYGYTF.

This chain links TRBV18 with TRBJ2-3, with TRBD2 identical over 14 bases. Germline CDR1 KGHSH, CDR2 LQKENI. V was clipped by 0 bases and J by 4 bases; unmatched bases: 3. The CDR3 totals 17 residues. The DNA for the CDR3 is TGTGCCAGCTCACCACCGGGACTAGCGGGAGACCCAGATACGCAGTATTTT. Its protein is CASSPPGLAGDPDTQYF.

This clonotype was detected many times. The chain joins TRBV6-1 to TRBJ2-7; 8 bases map to TRBD1. CDR3 length: 12 amino acids. V was pared by 9 bases and J by 6 bases, with 7 bases of the junction left unmatched. Germline V lookup: CDR1 MNHNS, CDR2 SASEGT. The DNA for the CDR3 is TGTGCCAGGCGACAGGGGATGGGCGAGCAGTACTTC. It specifies CARRQGMGEQYF.

This clonotype was seen repeatedly, ten times or more. This chain joins TRBV7-8 and TRBJ2-5, with 13 bases matching TRBD2. The V and J ends lost 5 bases and 5 bases, in that order; junction bases with no gene match: 8. CDR3 length equals 16 residues. Germline CDR1 is SGHVS and CDR2 is FQNEAQ. The CDR3 nucleotides read TGTGCCAGCAGCCACGGACTAGCGGGAGACCGCGAGACCCAGTACTTC. Encoded protein: CASSHGLAGDRETQYF.

This clonotype was observed a handful of times. The chain links TRBV20-1 to TRBJ1-2; D gene ambiguous. The CDR3 contains 14 residues. In germline, CDR1 is DFQATT, CDR2 SNEGSKA (reference sequence). V lost 1 base, J lost 2 bases, and 11 bases lay in between. CDR3 sequence reads: CSARAFAGNYGYTF. In nucleotides, the CDR3 is TGCAGTGCTAGAGCTTTTGCAGGAAACTATGGCTACACCTTC.

This clonotype turned up a few times. J is TRBJ2-7 and V is TRBV4-2, with a possible D match to TRBD1 (5 bases). CDR1 is LGHNA, CDR2 YNFKEQ, per germline. This CDR3 contains 17 residues. With 1 base removed from V and 7 bases from J, the gap between germline ends came to 23 bases. CDR3 nucleotides: TGTGCCAGCAGCCAAGGGAAACAGGCCGGCGCAGTAGAAGAGCAGTACTTC. Its protein is CASSQGKQAGAVEEQYF.

The chain combines TRBV6-1 with TRBJ2-1; TRBD1 matches 8 bases. Trimming removed 6 bases from V and 8 bases from J; junction bases left unmatched: 6. The CDR3 extends over 13 amino acids. Germline V gene lookup returns CDR1 MNHNS and CDR2 SASEGT. CDR3 bases: TGTGCCAGCAGAGGACAGGGTCGGGATGAGCAGTTCTTC. The encoded protein is CASRGQGRDEQFF.